This T cell receptor (beta chain) was sequenced in a study of Graves' ophthalmopathy and Graves' hyperthyroidism. By definition, stable hyperthyroidism involved no ophthalmopathy within 18 months of follow-up. Newly diagnosed, the hyperthyroidism patients had under 2 months' duration and were aged 18 to 65. Clinical symptoms, serum thyroxine, TRAb, thyroid ultrasound and orbital computed tomography determined diagnosis. The TCR beta CDR3 regions underwent amplification from RNA transcripts. HTBI primers were used in a first-round RT-PCR, which preceded a second-round multiplex PCR. TCRdb processed the multiplex PCR reads anew with MiXCR; each CDR3 protein has one entry. Among 620,000 or so distinct CDR3 sequences listed, around a fifth were seen once. Trimming cost V 6 bases and J 3 bases; bases outside gene matches: 8. The CDR3 loop spans 13 amino acids. Germline V gives CDR1 DFQATT, CDR2 SNEGSKA (reference sequence).

The clonotype was recovered from a woman under 30 with stable Graves' hyperthyroidism. Some clones in this sample may be carry-over from other donors' samples. The J gene is TRBJ2-7, the V gene TRBV20-1; 7 nucleotides align to TRBD2. Sequenced: peripheral blood. The CDR3 sequence: CSAGASGSYEQYF. DNA of the CDR3: TGCAGTGCCGGAGCTAGCGGCAGCTACGAGCAGTACTTC.